This T cell receptor beta chain comes out of a study of OX40 agonist ivuxolimab in advanced cancers. As for the study in general: Six ivuxolimab dose levels, 0.01 to 10 mg/kg, were given intravenously every 2 weeks.

Study observations and caveats: Blood T cells, both CD4+ and CD8+, expanded clonally by week 6 at 0.1 to 3.0 mg/kg.

Notes on this clone: Its matching antigen is unknown.

The CDR3 spans 15 residues. Germline CDR1 is MNHEY and CDR2 is SVGAGI. V shed 0 bases and J 5 bases; nucleotides not matched to a gene: 6. Repertoires were generated with immunoSEQ multiplex PCR, while TCRdb's copy carries only in-frame clones and drops some. The table includes under 15,000 clones, approximately 78% detected once. The sequencing here drew on CD4+ or CD8+ T cells sorted from blood, taken in a trial of the OX40 agonist ivuxolimab. The chain carries TRBV6-5 and TRBJ1-2; 7 bases are shared with TRBD1. This clonotype was obtained from an adult with an advanced solid tumor such as melanoma, head and neck, liver or kidney cancer. The CDR3 DNA sequence: TGTGCCAGCAGTTACTCGATCAGGGGGAGATATGGCTACACCTTC. It codes for CASSYSIRGRYGYTF.